Shown below are 2 T cell receptor beta chains from a single sample sequenced in a study of T cells in Graves' hyperthyroidism and ophthalmopathy. The investigators amplified TCR beta CDR3 regions from RNA transcripts. The TCR CDR3 was amplified in a first-round RT-PCR using the HTBI primer set. TCRdb used MiXCR to reprocess the multiplex PCR reads, holding one entry per CDR3 protein. This sample carries 300,000 to 400,000 distinct CDR3 sequences, approximately 15% of them seen once, and the ten largest clones take about 26%. The specimen was blood. All receptors come from a woman aged 25 to 39 with Graves' hyperthyroidism.

This clonotype showed up many times. The chain has TRBV7-2 and TRBJ2-2; D ambiguous. V shed 1 base and J shed 8 bases, with 14 bases lying between them. CDR1 and CDR2 (germline): SGHTA, FQGNSA. There are 15 residues in the CDR3. The CDR3 protein is CASSLDRLPRGELFF. The CDR3 DNA follows: TGTGCCAGCAGCTTAGACCGACTCCCGAGGGGGGAGCTGTTTTTT. Drawing the rest from reference TRBV7-2 and TRBJ2-2, the complete variable domain is GAGVSQSPSNKVTEKGKDVELRCDPISGHTALYWYRQSLGQGLEFLIYFQGNSAPDKSGLPSDRFSAERTGGSVSTLTIQRTQQEDSAVYLCASSLDRLPRGELFFGEGSRLTVL.

This clonotype has only a few counts. The chain uses TRBV5-6 and TRBJ1-6; no reliable D call. This CDR3 region has 15 residues. Per germline, CDR1 SGHDT and CDR2 YYEEEE. The ends were cut back, 2 bases at V and 7 bases at J, with 13 bases in the middle. The DNA for the CDR3 is TGTGCCAGCAGCTTTGCGAGGGTTCACAATTCACCCCTCCACTTT. Its protein is CASSFARVHNSPLHF.